A selection of T cell receptor beta chains follows, all from one sample in a study. One entry per CDR3 protein, called by TCRdb with MiXCR from the RT-PCR reads. Altogether about 700,000 distinct CDR3 sequences are present, 13% to 15% being singletons, with the ten largest covering 3.6%. Sequencing input: memory CD4+ T cells from blood. These receptors were taken from a female donor in good health, serving as a healthy control. Each CDR3 is given with its conserved first and last residue. The order of the fields is J gene, clone size, V gene, D gene, CDR3 protein, CDR3 DNA. D genes are given only for firm matches. A clone size is listed for some rows: how often the clone was seen (once, few, many), or a class if it is expanded.

>TRBJ2-1|-|TRBV12-3/TRBV12-4|TRBD1
CASSTLQGARNEQFF
TGTGCCAGCAGCACTTTACAGGGGGCGCGGAATGAGCAGTTCTTC
>TRBJ1-1|-|TRBV28|-
CASSLFGLGFMNTEAFF
TGTGCCAGCAGTTTATTCGGCTTGGGCTTCATGAACACTGAAGCTTTCTTT
>TRBJ1-4|few|TRBV5-1|TRBD1
CASSAPGQGNEKLFF
TGCGCCAGCAGCGCGCCCGGACAGGGCAATGAAAAACTGTTTTTT
>TRBJ1-2|many|TRBV20-1|-
CSASLGHSGASAGYTF
TGCAGTGCTAGCCTCGGACACTCCGGCGCAAGTGCTGGCTACACCTTC
>TRBJ2-1|few|TRBV3-1|-
CASSHERLGSSYNEQFF
TGTGCCAGCAGCCATGAGAGACTAGGGAGCTCCTACAATGAGCAGTTCTTC
>TRBJ2-4|many|TRBV29-1|-
CSVSGVANIQYF
TGCAGCGTCTCAGGGGTGGCAAACATTCAGTACTTC
>TRBJ2-7|few|TRBV24-1|TRBD2
CATSVGSGYEQYF
TGTGCCACCAGTGTTGGTAGCGGGTACGAGCAGTACTTC
>TRBJ1-1|few|TRBV7-9|-
CASSFASRLNTEAFF
TGTGCCAGCAGCTTCGCTTCTCGCCTTAACACTGAAGCTTTCTTT
>TRBJ2-3|few|TRBV5-5|TRBD1
CASSRVGTGGFDTQYF
TGTGCCAGCAGCAGGGTTGGGACAGGGGGTTTCGATACGCAGTATTTT
>TRBJ2-7|-|TRBV12-3/TRBV12-4|-
CASSSQGNPLYEQYF
TGTGCCAGCAGCAGCCAGGGTAATCCCCTTTACGAGCAGTACTTC
>TRBJ2-1|many|TRBV4-2|TRBD2
CASSQDVAGDVEQFF
TGTGCCAGCAGCCAAGACGTAGCGGGAGATGTTGAGCAGTTCTTC
>TRBJ1-5|few|TRBV6-2/TRBV6-3|-
CASSYVWNQPQHF
TGTGCCAGCAGTTACGTTTGGAATCAGCCCCAGCATTTT
>TRBJ2-2|-|TRBV25-1|TRBD1
CASSDSRGQTGELFF
TGTGCCAGCAGTGATTCGAGGGGGCAGACCGGGGAGCTGTTTTTT
>TRBJ2-1|-|TRBV3-1|-
CASSQPKQTYNEQFF
TGTGCCAGCAGCCAACCGAAACAGACCTACAATGAGCAGTTCTTC
>TRBJ2-2|-|TRBV18|TRBD1
CASSPDDRATGELFF
TGTGCCAGCTCACCAGACGACAGGGCCACCGGGGAGCTGTTTTTT
>TRBJ1-1|many|TRBV20-1|-
CSASSGRIGSEAFF
TGCAGTGCTAGTTCGGGCAGGATAGGATCTGAAGCTTTCTTT
>TRBJ2-7|-|TRBV7-2|TRBD2
CASSPATGGFYYEQYF
TGTGCCAGCAGCCCCGCGACGGGAGGCTTCTACTACGAGCAGTACTTC
>TRBJ1-6|many|TRBV10-3|-
CAISEGTGMGSPLHF
TGTGCCATCAGTGAGGGAACAGGAATGGGTTCACCCCTCCACTTT
>TRBJ2-7|few|TRBV13|-
CASSFHSYEQYF
TGTGCCAGCAGCTTCCACAGCTACGAGCAGTACTTC
>TRBJ1-2|many|TRBV7-9|-
CASSPPGVVGYGYTF
TGTGCCAGCAGCCCCCCGGGGGTTGTTGGGTATGGCTACACCTTC
>TRBJ2-7|few|TRBV6-5|-
CASSYGIEREQYF
TGTGCCAGCAGTTATGGAATAGAGCGCGAGCAGTACTTC
>TRBJ1-1|few|TRBV3-1|-
CASSQRGENTEAFF
TGTGCCAGCAGCCAACGTGGGGAGAACACTGAAGCTTTCTTT
>TRBJ2-5|-|TRBV9|-
CASNGLSQETQYF
TGTGCCAGCAACGGACTGAGCCAAGAGACCCAGTACTTC
>TRBJ2-1|-|TRBV5-1|TRBD2
CASRFTSASLYNEQFF
TGCGCCAGCAGATTTACTAGCGCTTCACTGTACAATGAGCAGTTCTTC
>TRBJ1-5|-|TRBV3-1|-
CASSQEWNQPQHF
TGTGCCAGCAGCCAAGAATGGAATCAGCCCCAGCATTTT
>TRBJ2-4|few|TRBV20-1|-
CSARWGAENIQYF
TGCAGTGCTAGATGGGGGGCGGAAAACATTCAGTACTTC
>TRBJ2-7|many|TRBV2|-
CASKGPYEQYF
TGTGCCAGCAAGGGCCCCTACGAGCAGTACTTC
>TRBJ2-7|few|TRBV3-1|-
CASSQRGTYEQYF
TGTGCCAGCAGCCAACGCGGGACCTACGAGCAGTACTTC